A single sample gave rise to the 23 T cell receptor beta chains below, sequenced in a study of blood T cell repertoires in COVID-19. The protocol was immunoSEQ multiplex PCR, while the TCRdb copy is restricted to in-frame clones and leaves out a portion. The data contain 15,000 to 20,000 clones, under 90% of them singletons. Input material: peripheral blood. The origin of the receptors is a human donor in a cohort sampled during active COVID-19.

DNA of the CDR3: TGCGCCAGCAGGGTACAGGGAGAATCTGGCTACACCTTC. Its protein is CASRVQGESGYTF. This rearrangement joins TRBV5-1 to TRBJ1-2; TRBD1 might be the D (6 bases). Germline V gene lookup returns CDR1 SGHRS and CDR2 YFSETQ. This CDR3 has 13 amino acids. Trimming took 5 bases from V and 7 from J, leaving 15 bases between them.

Remarks on this clone: Its ends do not fully match the called genes, so a read error is possible. The chain recombines TRBV7-7 with TRBJ2-2; 14 bases are shared with TRBD2. Germline V gene data show CDR1 as SSHAT and CDR2 as FNYEAQ (reference sequence). The length of the CDR3 is 17 residues. The CDR3 here is CASSSGLAGVDSGELFF. CDR3 in DNA: TGTGCTAGCAGCTCGGGACTAGCGGGAGTCGATTCCGGGGAGCTGTTTTTT. The variable domain in full, with the rest retrieved from reference TRBV7-7 and TRBJ2-2, is GAGVSQSPRYKVTKRGQDVTLRCDPISSHATLYWYQQALGQGPEFLTYFNYEAQPDKSGLPSDRFSAERPEGSISTLTIQRTEQRDSAMYRCASSSGLAGVDSGELFFGEGSRLTVL.

The gene calls are TRBV28 and TRBJ2-3; 7 bases match TRBD1. With V trimmed by 5 bases and J by 2 bases, 7 bases remained unmatched. CDR3 size: 15 residues. CDR1 is MDHEN, CDR2 SYDVKM, per germline. CDR3 sequence (DNA): TGTGCCAGCAGTGTGTGGGGACAGTACACAGATACGCAGTATTTT. Encoded protein: CASSVWGQYTDTQYF.

This chain uses TRBV19 with TRBJ2-2, with 7 bases identical to TRBD1. Germline CDR1 reads LNHDA; CDR2 reads SQIVND (reference sequence). This CDR3 is 16 amino acids long. Trimming removed 6 bases from V and 0 bases from J; junction bases left unmatched: 7. CDR3 protein: CASSQTGAPNTGELFF. DNA of the CDR3: TGTGCCAGTAGCCAAACAGGGGCCCCGAACACCGGGGAGCTGTTTTTT.

To note about this clone: At the DNA level, this CDR3 is encoded by other sequences in the same sample as well. The V call is TRBV7-9, the J call TRBJ2-3, with D uncertain. The CDR3 runs to 14 residues. V was clipped by 3 bases and J by 0 bases, with 7 bases between them. Per germline, CDR1 SEHNR and CDR2 FQNEAQ (reference sequence). The CDR3 DNA reads TGTGCCAGCAGCTTGACGGGTAGCACAGATACGCAGTATTTT. As protein: CASSLTGSTDTQYF.

The chain recombines TRBV9 with TRBJ2-2, with 10 positions matching TRBD1. There are 16 residues in the CDR3. CDR1 SGDLS and CDR2 YYNGEE come from the germline V gene. The trim removed 4 bases at V and 4 bases at J, leaving 7 bases unmatched. This chain's CDR3 is CASSPRQGAATGELFF. The DNA for the CDR3 is TGTGCCAGCAGCCCTCGACAGGGGGCGGCCACCGGGGAGCTGTTTTTT.

This clone has only a few counts. The genes are TRBV2 and TRBJ1-5, with a possible D match to TRBD1 (6 bases). The CDR3 is made up of 14 amino acids. Germline V lookup: CDR1 SNHLY, CDR2 FYNNEI. V was cut by 2 bases and J by 7 bases, with 12 bases left in between. CDR3 residues: CASSEMGAEQPQHF. The CDR3 nucleotides are TGTGCCAGCAGTGAAATGGGGGCGGAACAGCCCCAGCATTTT.

The chain combines TRBV2 with TRBJ2-1; perhaps TRBD2 as D (8 bases). V lost 6 bases, J lost 5 bases, and 17 bases lay in between. Germline V lookup: CDR1 SNHLY, CDR2 FYNNEI. The CDR3 runs 15 residues. CDR3 protein: CASRIGRGRNNEQFF. CDR3 coding DNA: TGTGCCAGCAGGATCGGGAGGGGGCGGAACAATGAGCAGTTCTTC.

The chain combines TRBV10-3 with TRBJ2-5; TRBD1 matches at 11 bases. The length of the CDR3 is 16 residues. Trimming removed 2 bases from V and 4 bases from J; junction bases left unmatched: 6. From germline, CDR1 is ENHRY and CDR2 SYGVKD. The CDR3 region is CAISEGIGTGGETQYF. CDR3 bases: TGTGCCATCAGTGAGGGGATAGGGACAGGGGGAGAGACCCAGTACTTC.

This rearrangement joins TRBV4-1 to TRBJ2-7; the match to TRBD1 covers 8 bases. CDR1 is MGHRA and CDR2 is YSYEKL in the germline V gene. CDR3 length: 15 residues. V lost 0 bases and J lost 5; bases outside the gene matches: 6. CDR3 region: CASSQDSRGPHEQYF. CDR3 DNA sequence: TGCGCCAGCAGCCAAGACTCCAGGGGGCCTCACGAGCAGTACTTC.

The J gene is TRBJ2-7, the V gene TRBV11-1, with TRBD2 matching over 10 bases. Germline CDR1 SGHAT, CDR2 FQDESV (reference sequence). This CDR3 has 15 amino acids. Trimming removed 3 bases from V and 2 bases from J; junction bases left unmatched: 4. The CDR3 DNA reads as TGTGCCAGCAGCTTTAGCGGGAGGCCCCCCTACGAGCAGTACTTC. It is translated as CASSFSGRPPYEQYF. The full variable domain, completed using reference TRBV11-1 and TRBJ2-7, is EAEVAQSPRYKITEKSQAVAFWCDPISGHATLYWYRQILGQGPELLVQFQDESVVDDSQLPKDRFSAERLKGVDSTLKIQPAELGDSAMYLCASSFSGRPPYEQYFGPGTRLTVT.

The rearrangement joins TRBV3-1 (or the pseudogene TRBV3-2) to TRBJ2-1; 8 positions agree with TRBD1. Germline V CDR1 and CDR2: LGHDT, YNNKEL (reference sequence). CDR3 size: 14 residues. Germline trimming cut 7 bases from V and 7 bases from J; bases unmatched to any gene: 9. Written as DNA, the CDR3 is TGTGCCAGCACTGACCCGGACAGGGTTAATGAGCAGTTCTTC. This gives the protein CASTDPDRVNEQFF.

This sequence joins TRBV3-1 (or the pseudogene TRBV3-2) and TRBJ2-5; D might be TRBD1 (6 bases). CDR3 length: 13 residues. CDR1 and CDR2 from the germline V gene are LGHDT and YNNKEL (reference sequence). V was shortened by 1 base and J by 7 bases, with 10 bases between the two germline ends. The CDR3 nucleotides read TGTGCCAGCAGCCAAGGGGGGCTCGGGACCCAGTACTTC. Translation gives CASSQGGLGTQYF.

The chain uses TRBV5-1 and TRBJ2-3, with D unclear. V was trimmed by 6 bases and J by 5 bases, leaving 7 bases between them. The CDR3 runs 11 residues. Germline assignment: CDR1 SGHRS and CDR2 YFSETQ. This CDR3 is CASTSGDTQYF. In DNA form, the CDR3 reads TGCGCCAGCACCTCCGGAGATACGCAGTATTTT.

In this sample, this clone turned up once. The chain joins TRBV12-3 or TRBV12-4 to TRBJ2-2; D is uncertain. CDR3 length: 11 amino acids. The V end was cut by 8 bases, the J end by 7 bases, with 8 bases between. CDR3 in DNA: TGTGCCAGCTACTATGGCGGGGAGCTGTTTTTT. Translated: CASYYGGELFF.

The chain recombines TRBV28 with TRBJ1-1; 7 positions agree with TRBD1. CDR3 size: 15 residues. Germline lookup yields CDR1 MDHEN and CDR2 SYDVKM. V shed 4 bases, J shed 1 base, and the junction held 6 bases outside the gene matches. For the CDR3, the DNA is TGTGCCAGCAGTTCCGCGGACAGGACGAACACTGAAGCTTTCTTT. This gives the protein CASSSADRTNTEAFF.

This clone has just one count. The chain has TRBV19 and TRBJ2-1; 11 bases align to TRBD2. This CDR3 is 17 amino acids long. V was clipped by 3 bases and J by 4 bases; unmatched bases: 8. Looked up from germline, CDR1 is LNHDA and CDR2 is SQIVND (reference sequence). The CDR3 spells CASSITSGGAFYNEQFF. Written as DNA, the CDR3 is TGTGCCAGTAGTATTACTAGCGGGGGTGCTTTTTACAATGAGCAGTTCTTC.

The chain links TRBV7-6 to TRBJ2-1; 9 bases fit TRBD2. The CDR3 length is 14 residues. CDR1 and CDR2 (germline): SGHVS, FNYEAQ. The V gene end was trimmed by 8 bases and the J gene end by 1 base; junction bases not matched to a gene: 3. CDR3 protein: CASGLAGSYNEQFF. CDR3 nucleotides: TGTGCCAGCGGTCTAGCGGGATCCTACAATGAGCAGTTCTTC.

This sequence joins TRBV29-1 and TRBJ1-2, with TRBD1 as a possible D gene (5 bases). Germline CDR1 SQVTM, CDR2 ANQGSEA. CDR3 size: 13 residues. Trimming left V 3 bases short and J 7 bases short, with 15 bases between. Here the CDR3 DNA reads TGCAGCGTTGAGGAGGGGCGAAGGGGTGGCTACACCTTC. It translates to CSVEEGRRGGYTF.

This clone was observed once. The V gene is TRBV25-1, the J gene TRBJ2-7, with 7 bases aligning to TRBD2. The V segment lost 4 bases and the J segment 1 base; nucleotides outside the gene matches: 10. Germline V gives CDR1 MGHDK, CDR2 SYGVNS. This CDR3 region has 16 residues. Written as DNA, the CDR3 is TGTGCCAGCAGTGGGCTTAGGGACGGGGGGTCCTACGAGCAGTACTTC. Protein sequence: CASSGLRDGGSYEQYF.

V gene TRBV5-6 combines with J gene TRBJ1-6; D perhaps matches TRBD1 (5 bases). V lost 4 bases and J lost 7, with 12 bases in between. The germline CDR1 and CDR2 sequences are SGHDT and YYEEEE. The CDR3 sequence is 14 residues long. This CDR3 is CASSNRFFNSPLHF. The CDR3 region has the DNA TGTGCCAGCAGCAACAGGTTTTTCAATTCACCCCTCCACTTT.

This chain links TRBV28 with TRBJ2-4; D is undetermined. CDR1 and CDR2 from the germline V gene are MDHEN and SYDVKM. Deletions cut 3 bases from V and 6 bases from J, with 6 bases between. CDR3 length: 12 amino acids. Here the CDR3 DNA reads TGTGCCAGCAGTTTCGACATAAACATTCAGTACTTC. Protein: CASSFDINIQYF.

The chain links TRBV9 to TRBJ2-5, with TRBD2 identical over 14 bases. This CDR3 has 16 residues. Germline trimming cut 2 bases from V and 4 bases from J; bases unmatched to any gene: 4. CDR1 is SGDLS and CDR2 is YYNGEE in the germline V gene. The CDR3 nucleotides are TGTGCCAGCAGCGTTGCCGGACTAGCGGGAGGAGAGACCCAGTACTTC. Translating gives CASSVAGLAGGETQYF.